The source of this T cell receptor beta chain is a study of T cell changes during pregnancy in multiple sclerosis. V gave up 5 bases and J gave up 3 bases, with 17 bases separating them. The CDR3 loop spans 15 amino acids. CDR1 and CDR2 from the germline V gene are PRHDT and FYEKMQ (reference sequence). TCRdb keeps only in-frame clones here, not all; method: immunoSEQ multiplex PCR. Counted here are about 52,000 clones, almost 95% occurring once; the ten biggest clones make up just under 0.75%. This receptor was obtained from a female donor with multiple sclerosis, enrolled in a pregnancy study. Sequencing used CD4+ T cells from peripheral blood mononuclear cells, obtained in the third trimester of pregnancy. The gene calls are TRBV13 and TRBJ2-7; D possibly corresponds to TRBD2 (5 bases). CDR3 coding DNA: TGTGCCAGCAGCACCTGGGAGAGTAAACGCTACGAGCAGTACTTC. Protein sequence: CASSTWESKRYEQYF.